Below, 18 T cell receptor beta chains from the same sample are listed, as sequenced in a study of CD8 T cells in Susac syndrome. RNA amounts of about 0.5 to 1 ug underwent reverse transcription with random hexamers. TCRdb called the immunoSEQ multiplex PCR reads again in MiXCR, with one record for every CDR3 protein. The data show 150,000 to 200,000 distinct CDR3 sequences, with about 94% seen just once and 0.099% held by the top ten. The specimen was CD4+ T cells from PBMCs. These receptors were taken from a human donor with Susac syndrome.

This sequence joins TRBV4-2 and TRBJ2-7; a weak D match, TRBD2 (6 bases). The CDR3 is 15 residues long. Trimming took off 1 base at V and 7 bases at J, with 17 bases between the two ends. Germline lookup yields CDR1 LGHNA and CDR2 YNFKEQ. The CDR3 coding sequence is TGTGCCAGCAGCCAAGTAGTGAGGCGGGAAAAGGAGCAGTACTTC. Protein: CASSQVVRREKEQYF.

This chain connects TRBV29-1 to TRBJ2-5; 7 bases map to TRBD1. The CDR3 totals 13 residues. Per germline, CDR1 SQVTM and CDR2 ANQGSEA. The V gene end was trimmed by 6 bases and the J gene end by 4 bases; junction bases not matched to a gene: 8. The CDR3 here is CSVPQGLGETQYF. For the CDR3, the DNA is TGCAGCGTACCACAGGGGTTGGGAGAGACCCAGTACTTC.

This chain uses TRBV7-2 with TRBJ2-7; weak D call: TRBD1 (5 bases). Per germline, CDR1 SGHTA and CDR2 FQGNSA. CDR3 size: 15 residues. V shed 1 base and J shed 2 bases, with 12 bases lying between them. The CDR3 DNA reads TGTGCCAGCAGCTTAGAGGGGCAGGCTGCCTACGAGCAGTACTTC. Amino acid sequence: CASSLEGQAAYEQYF.

The J gene is TRBJ2-7, the V gene TRBV6-5; D is tentatively TRBD1 or TRBD2 (5 bases each). Germline values: CDR1 MNHEY, CDR2 SVGAGI. CDR3 length equals 15 residues. V lost 2 bases and J lost 7, with 18 bases in between. The DNA for the CDR3 is TGTGCCAGCAGTTACACCGCTCAGGGAGCAGGGGAGCAGTACTTC. Its translation is CASSYTAQGAGEQYF.

The J gene is TRBJ1-5, the V gene TRBV5-6; no firm D call. CDR3 size: 12 residues. The V and J ends lost 0 bases and 6 bases respectively, with 4 bases between them. Germline values: CDR1 SGHDT, CDR2 YYEEEE. The chain's CDR3 is CASSLEGQPQHF. In DNA, the CDR3 is TGTGCCAGCAGCTTGGAGGGTCAGCCCCAGCATTTT. The whole variable domain, remainder taken from reference TRBV5-6 and TRBJ1-5, is DAGVTQSPTHLIKTRGQQVTLRCSPKSGHDTVSWYQQALGQGPQFIFQYYEEEERQRGNFPDRFSGHQFPNYSSELNVNALLLGDSALYLCASSLEGQPQHFGDGTRLSIL.

The rearrangement uses TRBV20-1 and TRBJ2-1; 9 nucleotides match TRBD2. From germline, CDR1 is DFQATT and CDR2 SNEGSKA (reference sequence). With 4 bases clipped from V and 5 bases from J, the junction kept 6 bases outside the gene matches. The CDR3 is 14 residues long. In nucleotides, the CDR3 is TGCAGTGCTACAGGACTAGCGTTAGACAATGAGCAGTTCTTC. Translating gives CSATGLALDNEQFF.

The genes are TRBV21-1 and TRBJ2-7; the table's D call TRBD1 went unverified against the DNA. TRBV21-1 is listed as a pseudogene. The CDR3 is 15 residues long. The CDR3 DNA reads as TGTGCCAGCATCCCCCCTGAGGGGTTCTCCTACGAGCAGTACTTC. As protein: CASIPPEGFSYEQYF.

The V and J genes are TRBV11-2 and TRBJ2-3; 7 nucleotides align to TRBD1. The CDR3 covers 14 residues. Per germline, CDR1 SGHAT and CDR2 FQNNGV. V gave up 1 base and J gave up 5 bases; unmatched junction bases: 3. CDR3 in amino acids: CASSLVGQLDTQYF. Here the CDR3 DNA reads TGTGCCAGCAGCTTAGTGGGACAGCTAGATACGCAGTATTTT.

This clonotype was seen a single time. The chain links TRBV20-1 to TRBJ2-5; 10 bases align to TRBD2. Germline CDR1 DFQATT, CDR2 SNEGSKA (reference sequence). The CDR3 contains 16 residues. Unmatched junction bases numbered 10, after V lost 1 base and J lost 5 bases. The CDR3 region has the DNA TGCAGTGCTAGAGTCCCTGCGCTAGCGGGAGTTGAGACCCAGTACTTC. Protein sequence: CSARVPALAGVETQYF.

The chain is built from TRBV7-9 and TRBJ1-3; D might be TRBD1 (5 bases). The CDR3 contains 14 residues. Germline values: CDR1 SEHNR, CDR2 FQNEAQ (reference sequence). The germline V and J ends were trimmed by 5 bases and 2 bases, with 10 bases remaining between them. This chain's CDR3 is CASSPMGAGNTIYF. The CDR3 DNA is TGTGCCAGCAGCCCCATGGGGGCTGGAAACACCATATATTTT.

This chain connects TRBV19 to TRBJ1-2; 10 nucleotides match TRBD1. CDR3 length: 16 amino acids. Germline CDR1 is LNHDA and CDR2 is SQIVND (reference sequence). J lost 0 bases, V lost 4 bases, and 5 bases had no gene match. CDR3 in amino acids: CASSRQGATANYGYTF. The CDR3 coding sequence is TGTGCCAGTAGTAGACAGGGGGCGACCGCTAACTATGGCTACACCTTC.

This rearrangement joins TRBV28 to TRBJ1-5; 7 bases map to TRBD1. J gave up 1 base and V 6 bases, and 6 bases lay outside the gene matches. The CDR3 covers 15 residues. Looked up from germline, CDR1 is MDHEN and CDR2 is SYDVKM. This CDR3 is CASSEPGQSNQPQHF. The CDR3, as DNA: TGTGCCAGCAGCGAACCGGGACAGAGCAATCAGCCCCAGCATTTT.

This clonotype was detected only a few times. The chain links TRBV7-2 to TRBJ2-5; 9 positions match TRBD2. With V trimmed by 5 bases and J by 0 bases, 7 bases remained unmatched. The CDR3 has 16 residues. CDR1 and CDR2 (germline): SGHTA, FQGNSA. CDR3 region: CASSPMAGGYQETQYF. The CDR3 coding sequence is TGTGCCAGCAGCCCCATGGCGGGGGGGTACCAAGAGACCCAGTACTTC. The complete variable domain, with remaining parts taken from reference TRBV7-2 and TRBJ2-5, reads GAGVSQSPSNKVTEKGKDVELRCDPISGHTALYWYRQSLGQGLEFLIYFQGNSAPDKSGLPSDRFSAERTGGSVSTLTIQRTQQEDSAVYLCASSPMAGGYQETQYFGPGTRLLVL.

The V gene is TRBV12-3 or TRBV12-4, the J gene TRBJ2-3; D not resolved. Trimming took 5 bases from V and 9 from J, leaving 12 bases between them. This CDR3 comprises 12 residues. As DNA, the CDR3 is TGTGCCAGCAGTGTTAGCTCTGCAACGCAGTATTTT. Its protein is CASSVSSATQYF.

The chain carries TRBV30 and TRBJ2-7, with D maybe TRBD1 (7 bases). V lost 3 bases to trimming and J lost 6 bases, with 12 bases between them. Germline CDR1 reads GTSNPN; CDR2 reads SVGIG (reference sequence). The CDR3 loop spans 12 amino acids. The CDR3 is CAWSQQGGEQYF. In DNA form, the CDR3 reads TGTGCCTGGAGCCAGCAGGGGGGCGAGCAGTACTTC.

The rearrangement links TRBV12-3 or TRBV12-4 to TRBJ2-3, with D possibly TRBD2 on 6 matching bases. The CDR3 contains 13 residues. The germline V and J ends were trimmed by 7 bases and 2 bases, with 10 bases remaining between them. The CDR3 protein is CASNTDYTDTQYF. The CDR3, as DNA: TGTGCCAGCAATACGGACTACACAGATACGCAGTATTTT.

V usage is TRBV6-2 or TRBV6-3 and J usage is TRBJ2-7, with D perhaps matching TRBD2 (6 bases). The CDR3 consists of 15 residues. V was shortened by 6 bases and J by 3 bases, with 18 bases between the two germline ends. Germline V CDR1 and CDR2: MNHEY, SVGEGT. CDR3 DNA sequence: TGTGCCAGCAGGAAATTCCGGGACTTGATCTACGAGCAGTACTTC. Translation: CASRKFRDLIYEQYF.

The chain couples TRBV18 to TRBJ2-5, with 8 bases fitting TRBD1. With 1 base clipped from V and 5 bases from J, the junction kept 0 bases outside the gene matches. The CDR3 runs 13 residues. Germline V gene data show CDR1 as KGHSH and CDR2 as LQKENI. The CDR3 loop reads CASSPRDRETQYF. The DNA of the CDR3 is TGTGCCAGCTCACCACGGGACAGGGAGACCCAGTACTTC.